These 4 T cell receptor beta chains originate from one sample sequenced in a study of metastatic and nonmetastatic thyroid tumors. TCRdb re-called clones from the PCR reads using MiXCR. In the table there are around 18,000 clones, 33% of which are singletons. Thyroid surgery had not been preceded by any treatment in any patient. Sequencing used tumor tissue. These receptors originate from a male donor with papillary thyroid cancer or a benign thyroid nodule (not recorded which). Some clones in this sample may be carry-over from other donors' samples.

This chain uses TRBV27 with TRBJ2-7; maybe TRBD2 (5 bases). This CDR3 spans 13 amino acids. The V and J ends lost 9 bases and 2 bases respectively, with 14 bases between them. Germline V gene lookup returns CDR1 MNHEY and CDR2 SMNVEV (reference sequence). The CDR3 DNA reads TGTGCCAGGTGTTTGGGAGAGCCCTACGAGCAGTACTTC. Its translation is CARCLGEPYEQYF.

As to this clone: One junction end disagrees with the germline gene, perhaps due to a read error. The V call is TRBV24-1, the J call TRBJ1-2; no clear D. Germline V gives CDR1 KGHDR, CDR2 SFDVKD. The CDR3 is made up of 16 amino acids. The CDR3 loop reads CATCETGQRGNNGYTF. The CDR3 region has the DNA TGTGCCACCTGTGAGACCGGGCAACGCGGGAACAATGGCTACACCTTC.

This chain connects TRBV28 to TRBJ2-1; 7 bases line up with TRBD1. Germline V gene data show CDR1 as MDHEN and CDR2 as SYDVKM. CDR3 size: 12 residues. J was trimmed by 7 bases and V by 6 bases; bases with no gene match: 3. The CDR3 sequence is CASRTGWNEQFF. The CDR3, as DNA: TGTGCCAGCAGGACAGGGTGGAATGAGCAGTTCTTC.

The chain combines TRBV3-1 with TRBJ2-7; a possible D gene is TRBD1 (6 bases). Trimming took 0 bases from V and 6 from J, leaving 18 bases between them. The CDR3 sequence is 16 residues long. Per germline, CDR1 LGHDT and CDR2 YNNKEL (reference sequence). DNA of the CDR3: TGTGCCAGCAGCCAAGATTCCCAAACAGGGCCTGGCGAGCAGTACTTC. Protein product: CASSQDSQTGPGEQYF.